This is a list of T cell receptor beta chains from one sample in a study of early T cells in non-severe SARS-CoV-2 infection. TCRdb passed the 5' RACE reads through MiXCR, listing each CDR3 protein once. The sample has about 35,000 distinct CDR3 sequences, approximately 6% seen once; the top ten hold roughly 4.5%. The material was whole blood, obtained at baseline. Receptor source: an adult who was a healthcare worker with PCR-confirmed SARS-CoV-2 infection or an uninfected control (not recorded which). CDR3s include the opening cysteine and the closing phenylalanine or tryptophan. Fields, in order: V gene, clone size, J gene, D gene, CDR3 protein, CDR3 DNA. D genes are given only for firm matches. Only part of the rows carry a size: once, few, many, or a class if the clone is expanded.

V gene: TRBV6-2/TRBV6-3
clone size: many
J gene: TRBJ1-6
D gene: .
CDR3 protein: CASTDSRGYNSPLHF
CDR3 DNA: TGTGCCAGCACGGACAGTAGGGGGTATAATTCACCCCTCCACTTT

V gene: TRBV30
clone size: .
J gene: TRBJ2-2
D gene: .
CDR3 protein: CAWTIGRSTRGGELFF
CDR3 DNA: TGTGCCTGGACCATTGGCAGGTCCACCCGGGGCGGGGAGCTGTTTTTT

V gene: TRBV5-1
clone size: many
J gene: TRBJ2-3
D gene: .
CDR3 protein: CASSDLDTQYF
CDR3 DNA: TGCGCCAGCAGCGACCTAGATACGCAGTATTTT

V gene: TRBV20-1
clone size: .
J gene: TRBJ2-7
D gene: TRBD2
CDR3 protein: CSAISGDYYEQYF
CDR3 DNA: TGCAGTGCCATAAGCGGGGACTACTACGAGCAGTACTTC

V gene: TRBV13
clone size: many
J gene: TRBJ1-6
D gene: .
CDR3 protein: CASSSQISPLHF
CDR3 DNA: TGTGCCAGCAGCTCGCAGATCTCACCCCTCCACTTT

V gene: TRBV12-3/TRBV12-4
clone size: .
J gene: TRBJ1-5
D gene: .
CDR3 protein: CASSPRGKGNQPQHF
CDR3 DNA: TGTGCCAGCAGTCCTCGGGGGAAAGGCAATCAGCCCCAGCATTTT

V gene: TRBV4-3
clone size: many
J gene: TRBJ1-4
D gene: .
CDR3 protein: CASSPDVPRSTNEKLFF
CDR3 DNA: TGCGCCAGCAGCCCAGATGTTCCTAGATCAACTAATGAAAAACTGTTTTTT

V gene: TRBV11-2
clone size: many
J gene: TRBJ1-1
D gene: .
CDR3 protein: CASSLKQNTEAFF
CDR3 DNA: TGTGCCAGCAGCTTAAAGCAGAACACTGAAGCTTTCTTT

V gene: TRBV7-2
clone size: few
J gene: TRBJ2-3
D gene: TRBD1
CDR3 protein: CASRIDRGSTDTQYF
CDR3 DNA: TGTGCCAGCCGCATCGACAGGGGCAGCACAGATACGCAGTATTTT

V gene: TRBV11-2
clone size: many
J gene: TRBJ2-1
D gene: TRBD2
CDR3 protein: CASSPPSGTRTRNEQFF
CDR3 DNA: TGTGCCAGCAGCCCACCGTCCGGGACTAGAACCCGGAATGAGCAGTTCTTC

V gene: TRBV18
clone size: many
J gene: TRBJ1-2
D gene: TRBD1
CDR3 protein: CASSPPGTGHLNYGYTF
CDR3 DNA: TGTGCCAGCTCACCCCCCGGGACAGGACACTTAAACTATGGCTACACCTTC

V gene: TRBV7-3
clone size: few
J gene: TRBJ2-1
D gene: TRBD1
CDR3 protein: CASSTPGQTDEQFF
CDR3 DNA: TGTGCCAGCAGCACACCGGGACAGACCGATGAGCAGTTCTTC

V gene: TRBV4-1
clone size: many
J gene: TRBJ2-3
D gene: TRBD2
CDR3 protein: CASSTTSGRAPGTQYF
CDR3 DNA: TGCGCCAGCAGCACGACTAGCGGGAGGGCGCCGGGGACGCAGTATTTT

V gene: TRBV5-1
clone size: many
J gene: TRBJ2-1
D gene: .
CDR3 protein: CASSQSVSYNEQFF
CDR3 DNA: TGCGCCAGCAGTCAGTCCGTCTCCTACAATGAGCAGTTCTTC

V gene: TRBV13
clone size: many
J gene: TRBJ2-5
D gene: TRBD2
CDR3 protein: CASSPWTSGRETQYF
CDR3 DNA: TGTGCCAGCAGCCCATGGACTAGCGGGAGGGAGACCCAGTACTTC

V gene: TRBV6-4
clone size: many
J gene: TRBJ2-3
D gene: TRBD2
CDR3 protein: CASSDGGGSDTQYF
CDR3 DNA: TGTGCCAGCAGTGACGGCGGGGGGTCAGATACGCAGTATTTT

V gene: TRBV3-1
clone size: many
J gene: TRBJ2-3
D gene: .
CDR3 protein: CANSLPSGTDTQYF
CDR3 DNA: TGTGCCAACAGCTTGCCCTCCGGGACAGATACGCAGTATTTT

V gene: TRBV5-4
clone size: few
J gene: TRBJ2-5
D gene: TRBD1
CDR3 protein: CASSLAIGQGEETQYF
CDR3 DNA: TGTGCCAGCAGCTTGGCCATAGGACAGGGGGAAGAGACCCAGTACTTC

V gene: TRBV20-1
clone size: many
J gene: TRBJ2-1
D gene: .
CDR3 protein: CSASGTHNEQFF
CDR3 DNA: TGCAGTGCTAGCGGGACTCACAATGAGCAGTTCTTC

V gene: TRBV18
clone size: many
J gene: TRBJ2-1
D gene: TRBD2
CDR3 protein: CASSSLAGVVNEQFF
CDR3 DNA: TGTGCCAGCTCATCCCTAGCGGGAGTGGTCAATGAGCAGTTCTTC

V gene: TRBV12-3/TRBV12-4
clone size: many
J gene: TRBJ2-3
D gene: .
CDR3 protein: CASSLGGDTQYF
CDR3 DNA: TGTGCCAGCAGCCTGGGGGGAGATACGCAGTATTTT

V gene: TRBV29-1
clone size: many
J gene: TRBJ1-1
D gene: .
CDR3 protein: CSGYRVLGTEAFF
CDR3 DNA: TGCAGCGGATACAGGGTCCTGGGGACTGAAGCTTTCTTT

V gene: TRBV19
clone size: many
J gene: TRBJ2-6
D gene: .
CDR3 protein: CASSRRLTGAGANVLTF
CDR3 DNA: TGTGCCAGTAGTAGGCGGTTAACAGGCGCTGGGGCCAACGTCCTGACTTTC

V gene: TRBV6-4
clone size: few
J gene: TRBJ2-1
D gene: TRBD2
CDR3 protein: CASSVGSGVAYNEQFF
CDR3 DNA: TGTGCCAGCAGTGTCGGTAGCGGGGTAGCCTACAATGAGCAGTTCTTC

V gene: TRBV6-5
clone size: many
J gene: TRBJ1-6
D gene: TRBD1
CDR3 protein: CASSETQGAGSPLHF
CDR3 DNA: TGTGCCAGCAGTGAAACACAGGGGGCCGGTTCACCCCTCCACTTT

V gene: TRBV20-1
clone size: many
J gene: TRBJ2-1
D gene: TRBD2
CDR3 protein: CSARDRTSGTYNEQFF
CDR3 DNA: TGCAGTGCTAGAGATAGGACTAGCGGAACCTACAATGAGCAGTTCTTC

V gene: TRBV29-1
clone size: many
J gene: TRBJ1-1
D gene: .
CDR3 protein: CSVGGSEAFF
CDR3 DNA: TGCAGCGTGGGGGGCTCTGAAGCTTTCTTT

V gene: TRBV6-2/TRBV6-3
clone size: .
J gene: TRBJ1-5
D gene: .
CDR3 protein: CASRPPRGQPQHF
CDR3 DNA: TGTGCCAGCAGACCGCCCCGGGGTCAGCCCCAGCATTTT

V gene: TRBV20-1
clone size: few
J gene: TRBJ2-5
D gene: .
CDR3 protein: CSAGQAGETQYF
CDR3 DNA: TGCAGTGCTGGACAGGCGGGGGAGACCCAGTACTTC

V gene: TRBV10-2
clone size: once
J gene: TRBJ1-5
D gene: .
CDR3 protein: CASRGNDQPQHF
CDR3 DNA: TGCGCCAGCAGAGGGAATGATCAGCCCCAGCATTTT

V gene: TRBV13
clone size: many
J gene: TRBJ2-7
D gene: .
CDR3 protein: CASSLEGSTGYEQYF
CDR3 DNA: TGTGCCAGCAGCTTAGAGGGGTCCACCGGCTACGAGCAGTACTTC

V gene: TRBV13
clone size: many
J gene: TRBJ2-3
D gene: .
CDR3 protein: CASSPPNSETSTDTQYF
CDR3 DNA: TGTGCCAGCAGCCCGCCCAATTCGGAAACTAGCACAGATACGCAGTATTTT

V gene: TRBV12-3/TRBV12-4
clone size: many
J gene: TRBJ1-3
D gene: .
CDR3 protein: CASSLMGPGNTIYF
CDR3 DNA: TGTGCCAGCAGTTTGATGGGGCCTGGAAACACCATATATTTT

V gene: TRBV7-2
clone size: .
J gene: TRBJ1-6
D gene: .
CDR3 protein: CASSLIGGHRDSPLHF
CDR3 DNA: TGTGCCAGCAGCCTCATTGGCGGGCACAGGGATTCACCCCTCCACTTT

V gene: TRBV5-1
clone size: many
J gene: TRBJ2-7
D gene: TRBD2
CDR3 protein: CASSSGLAGGIYEQYF
CDR3 DNA: TGCGCCAGCAGCTCGGGACTAGCGGGAGGGATATACGAGCAGTACTTC

V gene: TRBV7-3
clone size: few
J gene: TRBJ2-2
D gene: TRBD2
CDR3 protein: CASSPPPGGGAHTGELFF
CDR3 DNA: TGTGCCAGCAGCCCCCCTCCCGGCGGGGGGGCCCACACCGGGGAGCTGTTTTTT

V gene: TRBV7-6
clone size: many
J gene: TRBJ2-1
D gene: .
CDR3 protein: CASSLRLYNEQFF
CDR3 DNA: TGTGCCAGCAGCTTGAGACTGTACAATGAGCAGTTCTTC

V gene: TRBV20-1
clone size: many
J gene: TRBJ1-5
D gene: .
CDR3 protein: CSARARGESPNQPQHF
CDR3 DNA: TGCAGTGCTAGAGCGCGGGGCGAATCTCCTAATCAGCCCCAGCATTTT

V gene: TRBV28
clone size: .
J gene: TRBJ1-2
D gene: .
CDR3 protein: CASSQSPREASGYTF
CDR3 DNA: TGTGCCAGCAGCCAATCCCCGAGGGAGGCGAGTGGCTACACCTTC

V gene: TRBV7-6
clone size: many
J gene: TRBJ2-1
D gene: .
CDR3 protein: CASSLSVHEQFF
CDR3 DNA: TGTGCCAGCAGCTTATCAGTACATGAGCAGTTCTTC

V gene: TRBV20-1
clone size: many
J gene: TRBJ2-1
D gene: TRBD1
CDR3 protein: CSASKGASYNEQFF
CDR3 DNA: TGCAGTGCTAGTAAGGGGGCATCCTACAATGAGCAGTTCTTC

V gene: TRBV3-1
clone size: many
J gene: TRBJ2-7
D gene: TRBD2
CDR3 protein: CASSPTSGGGYEQYF
CDR3 DNA: TGTGCCAGCAGCCCGACTAGCGGAGGGGGGTACGAGCAGTACTTC